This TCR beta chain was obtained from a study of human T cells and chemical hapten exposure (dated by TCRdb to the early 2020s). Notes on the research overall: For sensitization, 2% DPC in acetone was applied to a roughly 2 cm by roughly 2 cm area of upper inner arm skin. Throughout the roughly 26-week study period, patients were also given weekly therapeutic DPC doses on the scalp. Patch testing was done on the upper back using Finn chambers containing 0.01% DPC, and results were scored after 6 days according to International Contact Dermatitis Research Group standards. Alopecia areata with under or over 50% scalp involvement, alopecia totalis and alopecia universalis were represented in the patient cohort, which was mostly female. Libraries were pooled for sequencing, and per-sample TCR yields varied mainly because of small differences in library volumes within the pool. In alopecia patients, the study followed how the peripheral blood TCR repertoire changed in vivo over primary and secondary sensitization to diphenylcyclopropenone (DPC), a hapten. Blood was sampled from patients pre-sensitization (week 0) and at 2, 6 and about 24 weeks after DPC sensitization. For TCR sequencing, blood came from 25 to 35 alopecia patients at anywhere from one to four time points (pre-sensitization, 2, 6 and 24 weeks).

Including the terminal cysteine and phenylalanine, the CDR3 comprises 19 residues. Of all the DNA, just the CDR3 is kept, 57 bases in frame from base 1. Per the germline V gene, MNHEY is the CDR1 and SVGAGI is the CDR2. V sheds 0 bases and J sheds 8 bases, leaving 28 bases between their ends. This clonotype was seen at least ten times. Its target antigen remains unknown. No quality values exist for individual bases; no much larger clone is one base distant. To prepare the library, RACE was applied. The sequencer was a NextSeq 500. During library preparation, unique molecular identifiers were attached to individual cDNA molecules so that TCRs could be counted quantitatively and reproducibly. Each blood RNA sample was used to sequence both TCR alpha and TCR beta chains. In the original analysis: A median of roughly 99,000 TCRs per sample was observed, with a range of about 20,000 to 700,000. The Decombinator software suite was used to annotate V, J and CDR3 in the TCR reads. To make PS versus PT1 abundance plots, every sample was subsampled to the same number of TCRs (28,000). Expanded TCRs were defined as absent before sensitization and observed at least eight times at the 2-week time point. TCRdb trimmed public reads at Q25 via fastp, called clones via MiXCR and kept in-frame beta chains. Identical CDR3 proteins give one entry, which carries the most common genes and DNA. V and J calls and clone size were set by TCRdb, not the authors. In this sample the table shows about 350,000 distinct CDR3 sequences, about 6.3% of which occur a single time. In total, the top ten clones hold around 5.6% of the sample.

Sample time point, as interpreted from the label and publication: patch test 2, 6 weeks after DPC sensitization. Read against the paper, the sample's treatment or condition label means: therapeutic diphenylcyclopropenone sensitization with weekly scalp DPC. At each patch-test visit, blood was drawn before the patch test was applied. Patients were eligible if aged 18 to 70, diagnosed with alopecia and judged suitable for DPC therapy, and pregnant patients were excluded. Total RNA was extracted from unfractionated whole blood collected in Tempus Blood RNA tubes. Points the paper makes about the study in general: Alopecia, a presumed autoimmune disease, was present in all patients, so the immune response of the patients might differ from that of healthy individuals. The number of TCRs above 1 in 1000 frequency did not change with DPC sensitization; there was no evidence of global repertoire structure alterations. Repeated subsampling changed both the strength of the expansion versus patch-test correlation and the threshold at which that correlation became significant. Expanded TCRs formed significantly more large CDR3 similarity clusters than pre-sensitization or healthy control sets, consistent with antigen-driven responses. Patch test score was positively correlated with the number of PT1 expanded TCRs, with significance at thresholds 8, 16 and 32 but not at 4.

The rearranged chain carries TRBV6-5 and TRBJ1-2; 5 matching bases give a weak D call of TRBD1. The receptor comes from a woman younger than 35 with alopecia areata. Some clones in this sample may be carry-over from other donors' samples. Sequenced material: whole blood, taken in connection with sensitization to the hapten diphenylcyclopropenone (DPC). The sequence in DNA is TGTGCCAGCAGTTACTCCGCCCTGTCCGACAGCGTGGCCCCTAGGGGCTACACCTTC. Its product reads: CASSYSALSDSVAPRGYTF.